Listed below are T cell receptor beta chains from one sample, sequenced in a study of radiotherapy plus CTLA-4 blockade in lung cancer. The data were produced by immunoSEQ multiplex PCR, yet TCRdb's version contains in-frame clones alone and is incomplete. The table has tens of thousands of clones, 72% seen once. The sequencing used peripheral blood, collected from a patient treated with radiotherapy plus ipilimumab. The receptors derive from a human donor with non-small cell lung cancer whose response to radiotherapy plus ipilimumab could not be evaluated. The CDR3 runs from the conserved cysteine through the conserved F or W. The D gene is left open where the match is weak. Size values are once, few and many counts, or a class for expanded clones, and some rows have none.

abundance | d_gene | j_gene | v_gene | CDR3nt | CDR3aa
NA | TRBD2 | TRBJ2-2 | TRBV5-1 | TGCGCCAGCAGCTACCTAGCGGAAAACACCGGGGAGCTGTTTTTT | CASSYLAENTGELFF
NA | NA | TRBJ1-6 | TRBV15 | TGTGCCACCAGCAGAGATCTGGACAAATCCCTCCACTTT | CATSRDLDKSLHF
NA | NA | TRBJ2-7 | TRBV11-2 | TGTGCCAGCAGCAGTTGGGGCAGATCCTACGAGCAGTACTTC | CASSSWGRSYEQYF
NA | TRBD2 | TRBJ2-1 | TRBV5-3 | TGTGCCAGAAGCTTGGTCGGGACTAGCGATAATGAGCAGTTCTTC | CARSLVGTSDNEQFF
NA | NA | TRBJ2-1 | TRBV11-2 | TGTGCCAGCAGCCCTTCCGGAGGTCCGGGGGAGCAGTTCTTC | CASSPSGGPGEQFF
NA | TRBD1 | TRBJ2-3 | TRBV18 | TGTGCCAGCTCACCAAGGACAGGGGTGGGCACAGATACGCAGTATTTT | CASSPRTGVGTDTQYF
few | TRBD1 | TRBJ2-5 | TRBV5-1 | TGCGCCAGCAGCTGGGGACAGGGAGAGACCCAGTACTTC | CASSWGQGETQYF
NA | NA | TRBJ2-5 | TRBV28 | TGTGCCAGCAGTTTAGGCGGGGCCCAAGAGACCCAGTACTTC | CASSLGGAQETQYF
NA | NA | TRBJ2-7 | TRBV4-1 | TGCGCCAGCAGCCAAGCACAGGGAGAGCCTCCCTACGAGCAGTACTTC | CASSQAQGEPPYEQYF
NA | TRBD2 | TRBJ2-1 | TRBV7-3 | TGTGCCAGCAGTTTAGCGGGGGGCGCCTACAATGAGCAGTTCTTC | CASSLAGGAYNEQFF
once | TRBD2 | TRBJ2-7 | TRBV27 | TGTGCCAGCAGTCTTCGGCGGGGGAGCTACGAGCAGTACTTC | CASSLRRGSYEQYF
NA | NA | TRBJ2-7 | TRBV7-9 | TGTGCCAGCAGCCCCGGTTACGAGCAGTACTTC | CASSPGYEQYF
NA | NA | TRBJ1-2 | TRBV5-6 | TGTGCCAGCAGCTTGGTAGAGAGTGGCTACACCTTC | CASSLVESGYTF
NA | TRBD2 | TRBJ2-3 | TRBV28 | TGTGCCAGCAGTCCCACGACCGGGACTAGCGGGGGGGGGACGCAGTATTTT | CASSPTTGTSGGGTQYF
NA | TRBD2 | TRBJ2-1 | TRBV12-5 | TGTGCTAGTGGTTCCAGGACTAGCGGGATTGGGGGCGAGCAGTTCTTC | CASGSRTSGIGGEQFF
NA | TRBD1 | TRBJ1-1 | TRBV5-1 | TGCGCCAGCAGCTTGGGGGGGGACAGAGAAGCTTTCTTT | CASSLGGDREAFF
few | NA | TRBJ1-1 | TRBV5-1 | TGCGCCAGCAGCCCCCAAGACAGCTACACTGAAGCTTTCTTT | CASSPQDSYTEAFF
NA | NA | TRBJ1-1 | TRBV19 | TGTGCCAGTAGGGGATCGACTCAGGGGAACACTGAAGCTTTCTTT | CASRGSTQGNTEAFF
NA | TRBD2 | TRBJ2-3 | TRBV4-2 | TGTGCCAGCAGCCAAGATGTGGCTAGCGGGGGGGCCTTAGATACGCAGTATTTT | CASSQDVASGGALDTQYF
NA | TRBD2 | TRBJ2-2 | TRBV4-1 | TGCGCCAGCAGCCAACCTAGCGGAGGCGCCGGGGAGCTGTTTTTT | CASSQPSGGAGELFF
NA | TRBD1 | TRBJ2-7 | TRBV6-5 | TGTGCCAGCAGTCATAACCGGGACAGCTCCTACGAGCAGTACTTC | CASSHNRDSSYEQYF
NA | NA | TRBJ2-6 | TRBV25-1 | TGTGCCAGCAGTCCCAGGGGGGTTCGCTCTGGGGCCAACGTCCTGACTTTC | CASSPRGVRSGANVLTF
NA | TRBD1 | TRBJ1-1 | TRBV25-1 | TGTGCCAGCAGTTTAACAGGGGCGAGACGTTTCACTGAAGCTTTCTTT | CASSLTGARRFTEAFF
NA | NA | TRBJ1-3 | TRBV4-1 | TGCGCCAGCAGCCAAGGGAGGGCAGATTCTGGAAACACCATATATTTT | CASSQGRADSGNTIYF
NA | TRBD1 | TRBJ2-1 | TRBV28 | TGTGCCAGCAGTTTCTGGGGACAGAACTCCTACAATGAGCAGTTCTTC | CASSFWGQNSYNEQFF
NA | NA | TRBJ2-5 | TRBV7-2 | TGTGCCAGCAGCTTCGACAGAAGTCAAGAGACCCAGTACTTC | CASSFDRSQETQYF
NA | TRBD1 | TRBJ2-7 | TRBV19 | TGTGCCAGTAGTCGACAGGGAACCTACGAGCAGTACTTC | CASSRQGTYEQYF
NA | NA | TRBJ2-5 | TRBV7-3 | TGTGCCAGCAGCTTAACAGCCCAGGGCGAGACCCAGTACTTC | CASSLTAQGETQYF
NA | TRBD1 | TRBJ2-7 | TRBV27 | TGTGCCAGCAGATTGACAGGGGCCCTTGGCTACGAGCAGTACTTC | CASRLTGALGYEQYF
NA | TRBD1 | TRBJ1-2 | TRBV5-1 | TGCGCCAGCAGCGACACTGTGACAGGGGGTAGGAATGGCTACACCTTC | CASSDTVTGGRNGYTF
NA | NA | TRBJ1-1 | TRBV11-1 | TGTGCCAGCAGCTTAACAGAGTTTAGTTTTTCTGATCGGACTGAAGCTTTCTTT | CASSLTEFSFSDRTEAFF
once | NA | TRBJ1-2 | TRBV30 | TGTGCCTGGAGTGTTACGGGGGTTAACTATGGCTACACCTTC | CAWSVTGVNYGYTF
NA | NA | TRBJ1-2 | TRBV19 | TGTGCCAGTAGGGAGGGGCTTTCTCACGGCTATGGCTACACCTTC | CASREGLSHGYGYTF
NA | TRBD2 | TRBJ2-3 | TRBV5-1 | TGCGCCAGCAGCTTGGAACCGACGGGGGGTACTAGCACAGATACGCAGTATTTT | CASSLEPTGGTSTDTQYF
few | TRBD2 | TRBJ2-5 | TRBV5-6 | TGTGCCAGCAGCTTGTTTATATGGGAGGGCCGGGAGACCCAGTACTTC | CASSLFIWEGRETQYF
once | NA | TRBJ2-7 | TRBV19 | TGTGCCAGTACGCGGGACGTGCCCTACGAGCAGTACTTC | CASTRDVPYEQYF
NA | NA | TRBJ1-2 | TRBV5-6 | TGTGCCAGCAGTCCCCTTACAGGGTCCTATGGCTACACCTTC | CASSPLTGSYGYTF
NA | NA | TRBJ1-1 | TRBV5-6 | TGTGCCAGCAGATTGTCCGTCCACACTGAAGCTTTCTTT | CASRLSVHTEAFF
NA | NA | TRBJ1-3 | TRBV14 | TGTGCCAGCAGCTCAACTAACTCTGGAAACACCATATATTTT | CASSSTNSGNTIYF
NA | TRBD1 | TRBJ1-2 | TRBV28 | TGTGCCAGCAGTCCCCCGGGACAGGGGTTGGGTGGCTACACCTTC | CASSPPGQGLGGYTF
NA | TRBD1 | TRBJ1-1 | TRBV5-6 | TGTGCCAGCAGCCCGGGGACAGGGAGGGCCACTGAAGCTTTCTTT | CASSPGTGRATEAFF
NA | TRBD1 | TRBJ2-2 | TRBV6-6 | TGTGCCAGCCATCTAGGGGGCGCGAACACCGGGGAGCTGTTTTTT | CASHLGGANTGELFF
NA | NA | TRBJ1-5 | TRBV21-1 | TGTGCCAGCAGCAACCGGGACAGGAATCAGCCCCAGCATTTT | CASSNRDRNQPQHF
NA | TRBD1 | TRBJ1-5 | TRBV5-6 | TGTGCCAGCAGCTTGTCCCGGGACAGGGTTCAATATCAGCCCCAGCATTTT | CASSLSRDRVQYQPQHF
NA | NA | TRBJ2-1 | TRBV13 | TGTGCCAGCAGCGTCCTAGGGACTTACAATGAGCAGTTCTTC | CASSVLGTYNEQFF
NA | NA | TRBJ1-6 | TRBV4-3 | TGCGCCAGCAGCCACAGGGATCATTATAATTCACCCCTCCACTTT | CASSHRDHYNSPLHF
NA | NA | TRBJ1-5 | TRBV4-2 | TGTGCCAGCAGGCTCTGGGGGGATTCGGATCAGCCCCAGCATTTT | CASRLWGDSDQPQHF
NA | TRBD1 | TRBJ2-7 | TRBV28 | TGTGCCAGCAGCCCCGGACAGGCGGGCTACGAGCAGTACTTC | CASSPGQAGYEQYF
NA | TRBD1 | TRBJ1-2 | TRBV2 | TGTGCCAGCAGGGGTTCCGGGACAGCCTATGGCTACACCTTC | CASRGSGTAYGYTF
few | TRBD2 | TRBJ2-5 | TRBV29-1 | TGCAGCGTTGGAAGGGGGCGAGGTAGCGGGAGGGCGGGGTACCAAGAGACCCAGTACTTC | CSVGRGRGSGRAGYQETQYF